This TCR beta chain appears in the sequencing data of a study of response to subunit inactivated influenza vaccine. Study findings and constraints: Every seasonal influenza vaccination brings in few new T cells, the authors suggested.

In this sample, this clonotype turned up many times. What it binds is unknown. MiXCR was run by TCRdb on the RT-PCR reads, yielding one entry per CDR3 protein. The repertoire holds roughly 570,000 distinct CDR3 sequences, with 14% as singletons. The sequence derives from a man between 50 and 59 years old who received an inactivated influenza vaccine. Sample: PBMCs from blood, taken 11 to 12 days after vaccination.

The chain's CDR3 is CASSLGLATSTDTQYF. The CDR3, as DNA: TGCGCCAGCAGCCTGGGACTGGCAACTAGCACAGATACGCAGTATTTT. This chain links TRBV5-1 with TRBJ2-3; TRBD2 is a possible D gene (6 bases). Per germline, CDR1 SGHRS and CDR2 YFSETQ. Trimming took 4 bases from V and 0 from J, leaving 15 bases between them. The CDR3 runs to 16 residues.